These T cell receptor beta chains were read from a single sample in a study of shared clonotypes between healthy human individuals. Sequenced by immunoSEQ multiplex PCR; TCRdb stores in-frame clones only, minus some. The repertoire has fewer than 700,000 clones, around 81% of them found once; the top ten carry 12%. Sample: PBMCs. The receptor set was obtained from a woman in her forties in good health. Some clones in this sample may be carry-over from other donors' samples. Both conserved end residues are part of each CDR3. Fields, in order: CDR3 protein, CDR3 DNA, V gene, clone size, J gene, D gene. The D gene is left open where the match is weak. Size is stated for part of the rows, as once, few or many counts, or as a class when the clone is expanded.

CATSRARSGGGEKLFF	TGTGCCACCAGCAGAGCTAGATCAGGGGGAGGGGAGAAACTGTTTTTT	TRBV15	-	TRBJ1-4	TRBD1
CASSDGHGGYTF	TGTGCCAGCAGTGACGGGCATGGAGGCTACACCTTC	TRBV6-4	-	TRBJ1-2	-
CASSYGGWEGGNEQFF	TGTGCCAGCAGTTACGGGGGCTGGGAAGGGGGCAATGAGCAGTTCTTC	TRBV6-6	-	TRBJ2-1	-
CSVDIGGYTF	TGCAGCGTTGATATTGGTGGCTACACCTTC	TRBV29-1	-	TRBJ1-2	-
CASSQVYSNQPQHF	TGTGCCAGCAGCCAAGTCTATAGCAATCAGCCCCAGCATTTT	TRBV7-2	-	TRBJ1-5	-
CASSLARTGEQYF	TGTGCCAGCAGCTTAGCGAGGACAGGCGAGCAGTACTTC	TRBV7-9	-	TRBJ2-7	TRBD1
CASRDSGRTEAFF	TGCGCCAGCAGGGACAGCGGGAGGACTGAAGCTTTCTTT	TRBV4-1	many	TRBJ1-1	-
CASSHTPSGPPYEQYF	TGTGCCAGCAGCCACACCCCCTCAGGGCCTCCCTACGAGCAGTACTTC	TRBV7-2	-	TRBJ2-7	-
CASSTDSEDEKLFF	TGTGCCAGCAGCACGGACAGTGAGGATGAAAAACTGTTTTTT	TRBV5-4	-	TRBJ1-4	-
CASSHLPASPQYF	TGCGCCAGCAGCCACCTCCCGGCTAGCCCGCAGTATTTT	TRBV4-3	-	TRBJ2-3	-
CASSALAYEQYF	TGTGCCAGCAGCGCCCTAGCCTACGAGCAGTACTTC	TRBV7-9	few	TRBJ2-7	-
CAISESVDPGQYF	TGTGCCATCAGTGAGTCTGTGGATCCCGGGCAGTACTTC	TRBV10-3	many	TRBJ2-7	-
CASTPPLGTNQPQHF	TGTGCCAGCACCCCCCCATTGGGGACCAATCAGCCCCAGCATTTT	TRBV5-8	-	TRBJ1-5	-
CASSRGLAGAYEQYF	TGTGCCAGCAGCCGTGGACTAGCGGGAGCCTACGAGCAGTACTTC	TRBV6-5	-	TRBJ2-7	TRBD2
CASRQTGDREKLFF	TGTGCCAGCAGGCAAACAGGGGACCGTGAAAAACTGTTTTTT	TRBV6-1	once	TRBJ1-4	TRBD1
CASSLLSWAGGRSEQFF	TGTGCCAGCAGTTTACTGTCCTGGGCGGGAGGGCGGTCTGAGCAGTTCTTC	TRBV28	-	TRBJ2-1	TRBD2
CASSWGYEQYF	TGTGCCAGCTCATGGGGTTACGAGCAGTACTTC	TRBV18	few	TRBJ2-7	-
CASSRDAYGYTF	TGTGCCAGCAGCCGGGACGCCTATGGCTACACCTTC	TRBV7-9	-	TRBJ1-2	-
CASSEVRGSTEAFF	TGTGCCAGCAGTGAAGTAAGGGGTTCCACTGAAGCTTTCTTT	TRBV6-1	-	TRBJ1-1	-
CAISEYTQGAGTEAFF	TGTGCCATCAGTGAGTATACGCAGGGGGCAGGGACTGAAGCTTTCTTT	TRBV10-3	-	TRBJ1-1	TRBD1
CASSINPYGYTF	TGTGCCAGTAGTATCAATCCATATGGCTACACCTTC	TRBV19	-	TRBJ1-2	-
CASSETPGQGFATNEKLFF	TGTGCCAGCAGTGAAACTCCGGGACAGGGATTTGCAACTAATGAAAAACTGTTTTTT	TRBV2	-	TRBJ1-4	TRBD1
CASNHPGRLSVNEQFF	TGTGCCAGCAACCATCCGGGCAGGCTTTCGGTCAATGAGCAGTTCTTC	TRBV28	-	TRBJ2-1	-
CASSLDGRTYEQYF	TGTGCCAGCAGTTTGGACGGAAGAACCTACGAGCAGTACTTC	TRBV28	-	TRBJ2-7	-
CASSEFGTGGYEQYF	TGTGCCAGCAGTGAGTTCGGGACAGGGGGCTACGAGCAGTACTTC	TRBV6-4	-	TRBJ2-7	TRBD1
CASSSPRDRAVRNTEAFF	TGTGCCAGCAGCTCCCCCCGGGACAGAGCGGTGAGGAACACTGAAGCTTTCTTT	TRBV7-2	-	TRBJ1-1	TRBD1
CASSTHRTDNYGYTF	TGTGCCAGCAGCACACATCGGACGGATAACTATGGCTACACCTTC	TRBV11-1	-	TRBJ1-2	-
CAISQGVRTDTQYF	TGTGCCATCAGTCAGGGGGTTCGCACAGATACGCAGTATTTT	TRBV10-3	-	TRBJ2-3	TRBD1
CASNPTGTGKYSNQPQHF	TGTGCCAGCAATCCCACCGGGACGGGAAAGTATAGCAATCAGCCCCAGCATTTT	TRBV7-9	-	TRBJ1-5	-
CASSEQGFAEAFF	TGTGCCAGCAGTGAGCAGGGTTTCGCTGAAGCTTTCTTT	TRBV2	-	TRBJ1-1	-
CASSDRDRPSYEQYF	TGTGCCAGCAGCGACCGAGACAGACCCTCCTACGAGCAGTACTTC	TRBV5-4	many	TRBJ2-7	-
CASSQGGVSRAEYEQYF	TGCGCCAGCAGCCAGGGGGGGGTGTCCCGCGCCGAATACGAGCAGTACTTC	TRBV4-1	-	TRBJ2-7	TRBD2
CASSEGQGNEQYF	TGTGCCAGCAGTGAAGGGCAGGGGAACGAGCAGTACTTC	TRBV2	once	TRBJ2-7	-
CAWSAGGNEKLFF	TGTGCCTGGAGTGCGGGGGGAAATGAAAAACTGTTTTTT	TRBV30	few	TRBJ1-4	-
CASSNGGSLYEQYF	TGTGCCAGTAGTAATGGAGGGAGCCTGTACGAGCAGTACTTC	TRBV19	-	TRBJ2-7	-
CAISDWERMYNEQFF	TGTGCCATCAGTGATTGGGAGCGGATGTACAATGAGCAGTTCTTC	TRBV10-3	-	TRBJ2-1	-
CASSYSQGQPEAFF	TGTGCCAGCAGTTACTCCCAAGGACAGCCTGAAGCTTTCTTT	TRBV6-6	once	TRBJ1-1	-
CASRGAGSNEKLFF	TGTGCCAGCAGAGGGGCAGGGTCTAATGAAAAACTGTTTTTT	TRBV28	-	TRBJ1-4	-
CASSPRTGLPEQYF	TGTGCCAGCAGCCCGAGGACAGGGTTGCCCGAGCAGTACTTC	TRBV7-2	-	TRBJ2-7	TRBD1
CASSWDRIFQETQYF	TGTGCCAGCAGCTGGGACAGGATCTTCCAAGAGACCCAGTACTTC	TRBV7-9	-	TRBJ2-5	TRBD1
CASSYGTSGGEDTQYF	TGCGCCAGCAGCTATGGGACTAGCGGAGGCGAAGATACGCAGTATTTT	TRBV5-1	-	TRBJ2-3	TRBD2
CASSSTQRLARGEQYF	TGTGCCAGCAGCTCGACGCAACGACTAGCGCGAGGCGAGCAGTACTTC	TRBV7-9	-	TRBJ2-7	TRBD2
CASSHPAARRTSGYNEQFF	TGCGCCAGCAGCCATCCCGCTGCCCGACGGACTAGCGGATACAATGAGCAGTTCTTC	TRBV4-3	-	TRBJ2-1	TRBD2
CASSPPGLVYEQYF	TGTGCCAGCAGCCCTCCGGGACTAGTATACGAGCAGTACTTC	TRBV7-7	-	TRBJ2-7	TRBD2
CASSYPGAQEQYF	TGTGCCAGCAGTTATCCAGGGGCGCAGGAGCAGTACTTC	TRBV6-5	-	TRBJ2-7	-
CASSLATGTGVNEQYF	TGTGCCAGCAGCTTAGCCACCGGGACAGGGGTGAACGAGCAGTACTTC	TRBV7-9	once	TRBJ2-7	TRBD1
CAWSPIRGTAGAFF	TGTGCCTGGAGTCCCATAAGGGGCACAGCTGGAGCTTTCTTT	TRBV30	many	TRBJ1-1	-
CASRGLAGATDTQYF	TGTGCCAGCAGGGGACTAGCGGGAGCCACAGATACGCAGTATTTT	TRBV25-1	-	TRBJ2-3	TRBD2
CASKPLRHTEAFF	TGTGCTAGCAAGCCTTTGAGACACACTGAAGCTTTCTTT	TRBV7-7	few	TRBJ1-1	-
CASSIGGGRETQYF	TGTGCCAGCAGCATAGGAGGGGGCAGAGAGACCCAGTACTTC	TRBV21-1	-	TRBJ2-5	-
CASSYTRDTEAFF	TGTGCCAGCAGTTACACCCGGGACACTGAAGCTTTCTTT	TRBV11-2	-	TRBJ1-1	-
CASSTRTSGNQPQHF	TGTGCCAGTAGTACGCGGACAAGCGGCAATCAGCCCCAGCATTTT	TRBV19	-	TRBJ1-5	-
CASRGLAGDNEQFF	TGTGCCAGCAGAGGACTAGCGGGAGACAATGAGCAGTTCTTC	TRBV27	-	TRBJ2-1	TRBD2
CASSARPENIQYF	TGTGCCAGCAGCGCCCGCCCCGAAAACATTCAGTACTTC	TRBV9	-	TRBJ2-4	-
CASSYRDRGTGELFF	TGTGCCAGCAGCTACCGGGACAGGGGGACCGGGGAGCTGTTTTTT	TRBV5-6	-	TRBJ2-2	TRBD1